The source of this T cell receptor (beta chain) is a study of T cell clonality in common variable immunodeficiency. Findings and limits, study-wide: Common variable immunodeficiency TCR beta sequences reportedly had fewer deletions and N-nucleotide insertions.

This clone appeared many times. Antigen unknown. The DNA ends 3 residues before the CDR3 does, and the rest of the CDR3 is filled in from the germline J gene. Only in-frame clones appear in the TCRdb table, and some are missing; sequencing was by immunoSEQ multiplex PCR. This sample carries about 5,300 clones and no singletons, and about 14% goes to the top ten. Germline CDR1 is SEHNR and CDR2 is FQNEAQ (reference sequence). Deletions cut 4 bases from V and 7 bases from J, with 10 bases between. The CDR3 consists of 13 residues. The V gene is TRBV7-9, the J gene TRBJ1-4; D is possibly TRBD1 (5 bases). The sample taken for sequencing was peripheral blood mononuclear cells. The receptor comes from a human donor with common variable immunodeficiency. The CDR3 loop reads CASSSGQGEKLFF. The part of the CDR3 DNA that was read is TGTGCCAGCAGCTCAGGGCAAGGTGAAAAA.